Following are 20 T cell receptor beta chains from one sample sequenced in a study of T cell clonotyping in hematopoietic cell transplantation. Clones were read by immunoSEQ multiplex PCR, and TCRdb kept only the in-frame ones, dropping some. The data hold around 2,000 clones, with roughly 82% observed a single time. Material: PBMCs, obtained 100 days after allogeneic stem cell transplant. These receptors originate from a male patient in his fifties or sixties who had an allogeneic stem cell transplant from a related donor, so the T cells may come from the graft donor. Some clones in this sample may be carry-over from other donors' samples.

The CDR3 here is CASSVAGGGTYEQYF. The CDR3 bases are TGTGCCAGCAGCGTAGCTGGCGGGGGGACCTACGAGCAGTACTTC. The rearrangement links TRBV9 to TRBJ2-5; 8 nucleotides line up with TRBD2. The DNA end is more similar to TRBJ2-7, so the J call may be wrong. The CDR3 consists of 15 residues. The germline gives CDR1 SGDLS, CDR2 YYNGEE.

The chain joins TRBV25-1 to TRBJ1-5, with D uncertain. CDR3 length: 13 residues. Trimming cost V 1 base and J 1 base, with 2 bases left between them. Germline CDR1 reads MGHDK; CDR2 reads SYGVNS. This CDR3 reads CASSELSNQPQHF. The CDR3 DNA is TGTGCCAGCAGTGAATTGAGCAATCAGCCCCAGCATTTT. The full variable domain, in which reference TRBV25-1 and TRBJ1-5 provide the parts outside the CDR3, is EADIYQTPRYLVIGTGKKITLECSQTMGHDKMYWYQQDPGMELHLIHYSYGVNSTEKGDLSSESTVSRIRTEHFPLTLESARPSHTSQYLCASSELSNQPQHFGDGTRLSIL.

This rearrangement joins TRBV5-1 to TRBJ2-3, with TRBD1 matching over 9 bases. This CDR3 is built from 13 residues. With V trimmed by 5 bases and J by 3 bases, 1 base remained unmatched. CDR1 and CDR2 (germline): SGHRS, YFSETQ. CDR3 nucleotide sequence: TGCGCCAGCAGGGACAGGGGTACAGATACGCAGTATTTT. Translation gives CASRDRGTDTQYF.

CDR3 nucleotide sequence: TGCGCCAGCAGCTTCGACTACGAGCAGTACTTC. This codes for CASSFDYEQYF. This chain links TRBV5-1 with TRBJ2-7, with D unclear. Germline loops: CDR1 SGHRS, CDR2 YFSETQ. V lost 2 bases and J lost 3, with 3 bases in between. The CDR3 totals 11 residues.

This sequence joins TRBV4-2 and TRBJ2-5; perhaps TRBD2 as D (5 bases). Germline lookup yields CDR1 LGHNA and CDR2 YNFKEQ. Trimming removed 1 base at V and 5 bases at J, with 11 bases between. The CDR3 covers 14 residues. The CDR3 loop is CASSQAAPGETQYF. The CDR3, as DNA: TGTGCCAGCAGCCAAGCCGCCCCGGGGGAGACCCAGTACTTC.

The V and J genes are TRBV25-1 and TRBJ1-2; D gene uncertain. The V end was cut by 5 bases, the J end by 0 bases, with 7 bases between. There are 13 residues in the CDR3. Germline V gives CDR1 MGHDK, CDR2 SYGVNS. Written as DNA, the CDR3 is TGTGCCAGCAGTCTAGGCACTAACTATGGCTACACCTTC. Amino acids: CASSLGTNYGYTF.

This chain links TRBV19 with TRBJ1-5, with TRBD1 as a possible D gene (6 bases). CDR3 size: 15 residues. Looked up from germline, CDR1 is LNHDA and CDR2 is SQIVND (reference sequence). V was clipped by 6 bases and J by 0 bases, with 12 bases between them. CDR3 nucleotides: TGTGCCAGTAGGTGGACAGTTAATAGCAATCAGCCCCAGCATTTT. Its translation is CASRWTVNSNQPQHF.

Only a few counts were recorded for this clone. This sequence joins TRBV7-9 and TRBJ1-5; D might be TRBD1 (5 bases). Germline V CDR1 and CDR2: SEHNR, FQNEAQ (reference sequence). Trimming left V 1 base short and J 5 bases short, with 12 bases between. The CDR3 covers 15 residues. The CDR3 DNA follows: TGTGCCAGCAGCTTAGGTGAAGGGGCCCATCAGCCCCAGCATTTT. This sequence encodes CASSLGEGAHQPQHF.

The chain joins TRBV7-2 to TRBJ2-3; D call uncertain. The CDR3 extends over 12 amino acids. Looked up from germline, CDR1 is SGHTA and CDR2 is FQGNSA. V lost 5 bases and J 2 bases, leaving 5 bases between the germline ends. The CDR3 loop reads CASSPTTDTQYF. CDR3 nucleotide sequence: TGTGCCAGCAGCCCCACCACAGATACGCAGTATTTT.

The gene calls are TRBV15 and TRBJ2-2, with 8 positions matching TRBD2. The V gene end was trimmed by 6 bases and the J gene end by 2 bases; junction bases not matched to a gene: 11. This CDR3 contains 17 residues. CDR1 and CDR2 (germline): LNHNV, YYDKDF (reference sequence). CDR3 loop: CATRSGLGVYNTGELFF. CDR3 nucleotide sequence: TGTGCCACCAGATCGGGACTAGGGGTTTATAACACCGGGGAGCTGTTTTTT. The variable domain in full, completed from reference TRBV15 and TRBJ2-2, reads DAMVIQNPRYQVTQFGKPVTLSCSQTLNHNVMYWYQQKSSQAPKLLFHYYDKDFNNEADTPDNFQSRRPNTSFCFLDIRSPGLGDTAMYLCATRSGLGVYNTGELFFGEGSRLTVL.

The chain uses TRBV2 and TRBJ2-7, with D uncertain. V was clipped by 8 bases and J by 7 bases, with 15 bases between them. The V gene's germline CDR1 is SNHLY and CDR2 FYNNEI. There are 12 residues in the CDR3. The CDR3 loop reads CASVGPLGEQYF. CDR3 sequence (DNA): TGTGCCAGCGTCGGACCCCTGGGGGAGCAGTACTTC.

This clone was seen a few times. The chain joins TRBV28 to TRBJ2-2; D call uncertain. The length of the CDR3 is 13 residues. V lost 8 bases and J 6 bases, leaving 13 bases between the germline ends. Germline V gene data show CDR1 as MDHEN and CDR2 as SYDVKM. The CDR3 DNA sequence: TGTGCCAGCGAAGAGATGATGGCCGGGGAGCTGTTTTTT. Its translation: CASEEMMAGELFF.

The chain is built from TRBV14 and TRBJ1-1, with a possible D match to TRBD1 (6 bases). Germline V CDR1 and CDR2: SGHDN, FVKESK. The CDR3 is made up of 15 amino acids. V was pared by 4 bases and J by 4 bases, with 16 bases between. For the CDR3, the DNA is TGTGCCAGCAGCCGCCTCTCAGGGGAGAGCACTGAAGCTTTCTTT. Its protein product is CASSRLSGESTEAFF.

The chain uses TRBV30 and TRBJ2-7, with TRBD2 matching 7 bases. The CDR3 extends over 16 amino acids. V shed 5 bases, J shed 0 bases, and the junction held 13 bases outside the gene matches. Germline loops: CDR1 GTSNPN, CDR2 SVGIG (reference sequence). The chain's CDR3 is CAWGPRAGAFSYEQYF. The CDR3 DNA reads as TGTGCCTGGGGTCCCCGGGCGGGAGCGTTCTCCTACGAGCAGTACTTC. Drawing the rest from reference TRBV30 and TRBJ2-7, the complete variable domain is SQTIHQWPATLVQPVGSPLSLECTVEGTSNPNLYWYRQAAGRGLQLLFYSVGIGQISSEVPQNLSASRPQDRQFILSSKKLLLSDSGFYLCAWGPRAGAFSYEQYFGPGTRLTVT.

This rearrangement joins TRBV9 to TRBJ1-1; 8 bases agree with TRBD1. CDR1 and CDR2 (germline): SGDLS, YYNGEE. Losses at the gene ends were 2 bases for V and 4 bases for J; bases not matched to a gene: 1. The CDR3 is made up of 13 amino acids. CDR3: CASSVGTGTEAFF. In DNA, the CDR3 is TGTGCCAGCAGCGTGGGGACAGGCACTGAAGCTTTCTTT.

The V call is TRBV11-3, the J call TRBJ2-7; 8 bases fit TRBD1. Germline CDR1 SGHNT, CDR2 YENEEA. The V and J ends lost 5 bases and 2 bases, in that order; junction bases with no gene match: 5. The CDR3 has 14 residues. CDR3 DNA sequence: TGTGCCAGCAGCCCCGGGACAGGCCCCTACGAGCAGTACTTC. Its protein product is CASSPGTGPYEQYF.

This chain links TRBV9 with TRBJ1-2, with D hard to call. The germline gives CDR1 SGDLS, CDR2 YYNGEE. Trimming left V 0 bases short and J 3 bases short, with 6 bases between. CDR3 length: 13 residues. CDR3 sequence reads: CASSVAADYGYTF. CDR3 nucleotide sequence: TGTGCCAGCAGCGTAGCGGCCGACTATGGCTACACCTTC.

This sequence joins TRBV6-4 and TRBJ2-3, with TRBD1 matching over 11 bases. After removal of 3 bases from V and 4 bases from J, the junction contained 0 bases not matched to a gene. The germline gives CDR1 MRHNA, CDR2 SNTAGT. This CDR3 is built from 14 residues. In DNA, the CDR3 is TGTGCCAGCAGTGAGGGACAGGGGGCAGATACGCAGTATTTT. As protein: CASSEGQGADTQYF.

This chain links TRBV10-3 with TRBJ1-4; D gene ambiguous. The CDR3 is 12 residues long. CDR1 ENHRY and CDR2 SYGVKD come from the germline V gene. V dropped 8 bases and J dropped 6 bases, with 10 bases sitting between them. The CDR3 nucleotides read TGTGCCATCGGTACTGTAGATGAAAAACTGTTTTTT. This sequence encodes CAIGTVDEKLFF.

This rearrangement joins TRBV25-1 to TRBJ2-7, with D possibly TRBD1 on 6 matching bases. The CDR3 contains 14 residues. Germline values: CDR1 MGHDK, CDR2 SYGVNS. V was cut by 7 bases and J by 2 bases, with 15 bases left in between. In DNA, the CDR3 is TGTGCCAGCACCCCTCCCCGGACAGCCTACGAGCAGTACTTC. Its translation: CASTPPRTAYEQYF.